A selection of T cell receptor beta chains follows, all from one sample in a study of blood T cell repertoires in COVID-19. Libraries were prepared by immunoSEQ multiplex PCR; TCRdb keeps only in-frame clonotypes and omits some of them. The sample carries a few hundred thousand clones, about 88% recorded once. Sequenced: peripheral blood. The receptors come from a woman aged 40 to 50 who had recovered from COVID-19. Both conserved end residues are part of each CDR3. The D gene is left open where the match is weak. Not every row has a clone size; where given, it reads once, few, many or a size class.

cdr3_aa cdr3_nt d_call j_call v_call clone_size
CASSPERTGFSEQYF TGTGCCAGCAGTCCCGAAAGGACAGGGTTTTCCGAGCAGTACTTC TRBD1 TRBJ2-7 TRBV6-5 -
CASSFGRGADTQYF TGTGCCAGCAGCTTCGGCAGGGGAGCAGATACGCAGTATTTT - TRBJ2-3 TRBV11-3 -
CSVGQAVGEQFF TGCAGCGTTGGGCAGGCCGTGGGTGAGCAGTTCTTC - TRBJ2-1 TRBV29-1 -
CASSWGGTNTDTQYF TGTGCCAGCAGCTGGGGGGGAACCAACACAGATACGCAGTATTTT TRBD2 TRBJ2-3 TRBV11-3 -
CASSLAGVYTEAFF TGCGCCAGCAGCTTGGCCGGGGTTTACACTGAAGCTTTCTTT - TRBJ1-1 TRBV5-1 -
CASSFGGAQTQYF TGTGCCAGCAGCTTCGGCGGCGCGCAGACCCAGTACTTC - TRBJ2-5 TRBV7-8 -
CASSAEGTGFNYGYTF TGTGCCAGCAGCGCGGAGGGGACAGGGTTCAACTATGGCTACACCTTC TRBD1 TRBJ1-2 TRBV9 -
CASSAGGNQETQYF TGTGCCAGCAGCGCTGGGGGGAACCAAGAGACCCAGTACTTC - TRBJ2-5 TRBV9 once
CASSFGGSRNTGELFF TGTGCCAGCAGTTTCGGGGGTAGTCGGAACACCGGGGAGCTGTTTTTT - TRBJ2-2 TRBV27 many
CASSPRRSWDEQFF TGCGCCAGCAGTCCCCGGAGGTCATGGGATGAGCAGTTCTTC - TRBJ2-1 TRBV5-1 -
CASSLGGPGETQYF TGTGCCAGCAGCTTGGGGGGGCCGGGGGAGACCCAGTACTTC - TRBJ2-5 TRBV5-6 -
CATGGQWQGATNEKLFF TGTGCCACCGGAGGACAATGGCAGGGGGCAACTAATGAAAAACTGTTTTTT TRBD1 TRBJ1-4 TRBV15 -
CASSPLGTGDTGELFF TGTGCCAGCAGCCCCCTTGGGACAGGGGACACCGGGGAGCTGTTTTTT TRBD1 TRBJ2-2 TRBV7-9 -
CASSPTVLNEKLFF TGCGCCAGCAGTCCGACAGTCCTAAATGAAAAACTGTTTTTT - TRBJ1-4 TRBV4-1 -
CASSPWTSGSYEQYF TGTGCCAGCAGCCCCTGGACTAGCGGGAGCTACGAGCAGTACTTC TRBD2 TRBJ2-7 TRBV3-1/TRBV3-2 few
CATSDFGGRGDTQYF TGTGCCACCAGTGATTTCGGCGGGAGGGGGGATACGCAGTATTTT TRBD2 TRBJ2-3 TRBV24-1 -
CASRGGQVNEKLFF TGCGCCAGCAGAGGGGGACAGGTTAATGAAAAACTGTTTTTT TRBD1 TRBJ1-4 TRBV10-2 -
CASGPGRGTYNEQFF TGTGCCAGCGGTCCGGGGCGGGGGACGTACAATGAGCAGTTCTTC TRBD2 TRBJ2-1 TRBV6-5 -
CASSHGQTSWNQPQHF TGTGCCAGCAGCCATGGACAGACCTCTTGGAATCAGCCCCAGCATTTT - TRBJ1-5 TRBV4-2 -
CATSRDRKAAEAFF TGTGCCACCAGCAGAGATCGGAAGGCGGCTGAAGCTTTCTTT - TRBJ1-1 TRBV15 -
CAISERQGPSGPQHF TGTGCCATCAGTGAGCGACAGGGCCCCTCGGGTCCCCAGCATTTT TRBD1 TRBJ1-5 TRBV10-3 -
CASRGPGWAEAFF TGTGCCAGTAGGGGTCCGGGGTGGGCTGAAGCTTTCTTT - TRBJ1-1 TRBV19 -
CASSQAVGQGTPPSGNTIYF TGTGCCAGCAGCCAAGCCGTAGGACAGGGGACACCCCCTTCTGGAAACACCATATATTTT TRBD1 TRBJ1-3 TRBV3-1/TRBV3-2 once
CASSLKGDHRGPSPLHF TGTGCCAGCAGCTTGAAGGGGGACCACCGAGGGCCCTCACCCCTCCACTTT - TRBJ1-6 TRBV5-6 once
CASSLGSSGELFF TGTGCCAGCAGCTTAGGTAGCTCCGGGGAGCTGTTTTTT - TRBJ2-2 TRBV13 -
CASSLQGQEGETQYF TGTGCCAGCAGCTTGCAAGGACAGGAGGGTGAGACCCAGTACTTC - TRBJ2-5 TRBV7-9 -
CASSIARTSGMGSYNEQFF TGTGCCAGTAGTATAGCGCGGACTAGCGGGATGGGGTCCTACAATGAGCAGTTCTTC TRBD2 TRBJ2-1 TRBV19 once
CAISEQRGRGSSYEQYF TGTGCCATCAGTGAGCAGCGGGGGCGGGGCAGCTCCTACGAGCAGTACTTC TRBD2 TRBJ2-7 TRBV10-3 once
CASGAGSSYNEQFF TGTGCCAGCGGAGCGGGTAGCTCCTACAATGAGCAGTTCTTC - TRBJ2-1 TRBV6-5 -
CSVEWLSNYGYTF TGCAGCGTTGAGTGGCTTTCTAACTATGGCTACACCTTC - TRBJ1-2 TRBV29-1 -
CASRATSPGAGELFF TGCGCCAGCAGAGCCACTAGCCCCGGGGCCGGGGAGCTGTTTTTT - TRBJ2-2 TRBV5-1 -
CASSPRERESYEQYF TGCGCCAGCAGCCCCAGGGAGCGGGAGTCCTACGAGCAGTACTTC TRBD2 TRBJ2-7 TRBV4-3 -
CKGAGSLVKPQHF TGCAAGGGGGCGGGGTCCCTAGTAAAGCCCCAGCATTTT TRBD1 TRBJ1-5 TRBV29-1 -